The T cell receptor (beta chain) described here comes from a study of a mutant IDH1 vaccine in newly diagnosed glioma. The time point was: week 23, last vaccination. Vaccine doses each comprised 300 ug of mutant IDH1 20-mer peptide, with topical imiquimod. A remark on this clone: No antigen is known for it.

The protocol was immunoSEQ multiplex PCR, while the TCRdb copy is restricted to in-frame clones and leaves out a portion. Of 55,000 or so clones in the sample, under 90% were seen once. Trimming removed 6 bases at V and 5 bases at J, with 16 bases between. Germline CDR1 reads SEHNR; CDR2 reads FQNEAQ (reference sequence). This CDR3 contains 15 residues. This sequence originates from a man aged 35 to 55 with glioma. The sequences come from PBMCs, collected from a glioma patient whose treatment included an IDH1 peptide vaccine. V usage is TRBV7-9 and J usage is TRBJ2-2, with D perhaps given as TRBD1 or TRBD2 (6 bases each). In DNA, the CDR3 is TGTGCCAGCAGACTTGCCGGAGGGGGAACCGGGGAGCTGTTTTTT. Its translation is CASRLAGGGTGELFF.